These 27 T cell receptor beta chains were all obtained from the same sample, sequenced in a study of OX40 agonist ivuxolimab in advanced cancers. Only in-frame clones appear in the TCRdb table, and some are missing; sequencing was by immunoSEQ multiplex PCR. Of 40,000 to 45,000 clones listed, 80% to 90% are singletons. Specimen: CD4+ or CD8+ T cells sorted from blood, collected in a trial of the OX40 agonist ivuxolimab. The source is an adult with an advanced solid tumor such as melanoma, head and neck, liver or kidney cancer.

CDR3 coding DNA: TGTGCCAGCAGTTACTCAGGGACAGGGGGCGATGGCTACACCTTC. Its protein product is CASSYSGTGGDGYTF. The chain recombines TRBV6-5 with TRBJ1-2; 12 bases match TRBD1. Germline CDR1 MNHEY, CDR2 SVGAGI. The CDR3 extends over 15 amino acids. The V gene end was trimmed by 0 bases and the J gene end by 6 bases; junction bases not matched to a gene: 2.

This chain uses TRBV2 with TRBJ1-5; 7 bases line up with TRBD1. The CDR3 loop spans 15 amino acids. Germline V gene data show CDR1 as SNHLY and CDR2 as FYNNEI. V was clipped by 4 bases and J by 6 bases; unmatched bases: 9. CDR3 bases: TGTGCCAGCAGTGTCGGACAGGCTTTGAGTCAGCCCCAGCATTTT. Its translation: CASSVGQALSQPQHF.

This clone has more than one count but fewer than ten. CDR3 amino acids: CASTLQGAIGYTF. CDR3 DNA: TGTGCCAGCACCTTACAGGGGGCGATTGGCTACACCTTC. The chain combines TRBV28 with TRBJ1-2; 9 nucleotides match TRBD1. Germline CDR1 reads MDHEN; CDR2 reads SYDVKM. The CDR3 sequence is 13 residues long. J lost 7 bases, V lost 7 bases, and 7 bases had no gene match.

The chain carries TRBV27 and TRBJ2-7; the D is unclear. The CDR3 is 12 amino acids. CDR1 is MNHEY, CDR2 SMNVEV, per germline (reference sequence). Between the trimmed V and J ends, which lost 4 bases and 0 bases, there was a span of 4 bases. The CDR3 protein is CASSSSSYEQYF. The CDR3 DNA is TGTGCCAGCAGTTCCAGCTCCTACGAGCAGTACTTC.

The CDR3 DNA is TGCGCCAGCAGCTTGGGGTTCCCCTTCTCCTACAATGAGCAGTTCTTC. Translating it yields CASSLGFPFSYNEQFF. This chain uses TRBV5-1 with TRBJ2-1; unclear D gene. V was cut by 0 bases and J by 0 bases, with 10 bases left in between. Germline V gives CDR1 SGHRS, CDR2 YFSETQ. This CDR3 spans 16 amino acids.

The chain couples TRBV19 to TRBJ2-1; unclear D gene. The CDR3 is made up of 11 amino acids. V lost 5 bases, J lost 10 bases, and 9 bases lay in between. Germline-derived CDR1 and CDR2 are LNHDA and SQIVND (reference sequence). Here the CDR3 DNA reads TGTGCCAGTAGTCAGAGCGACGAGCAGTTCTTC. It specifies CASSQSDEQFF.

The table lists this clone with a few counts. The V gene is TRBV7-9, the J gene TRBJ2-5; 7 bases match TRBD2. Germline V gives CDR1 SEHNR, CDR2 FQNEAQ (reference sequence). With V trimmed by 6 bases and J by 5 bases, 3 bases remained unmatched. The CDR3 is 12 amino acids. The CDR3 DNA reads TGTGCCAGCAGAGGGGAGGGGGAGACCCAGTACTTC. This sequence encodes CASRGEGETQYF.

This chain's CDR3 is CASSQDGSTGTGELFF. DNA of the CDR3: TGCGCCAGCAGCCAAGATGGTAGCACCGGCACCGGGGAGCTGTTTTTT. J is TRBJ2-2 and V is TRBV4-1; D is unresolved. Between the trimmed V and J ends, which lost 0 bases and 4 bases, there was a span of 12 bases. Germline V gene sequence: CDR1 MGHRA, CDR2 YSYEKL. This CDR3 has 16 residues.

The chain joins TRBV2 to TRBJ2-7, with TRBD2 matching 11 bases. The J segment lost 6 bases and the V segment lost 4 bases, leaving 5 bases of the junction unmatched. Germline V CDR1 and CDR2: SNHLY, FYNNEI. The CDR3 is made up of 14 amino acids. The CDR3 is CASSGLLAGGEQYF. In DNA form, the CDR3 reads TGTGCCAGCAGTGGTCTCCTAGCGGGAGGCGAGCAGTACTTC.

CDR3 nucleotide sequence: TGTGCCAGCTCACCAGAAGGGAACTCTTATGGCTACACCTTC. Translating it yields CASSPEGNSYGYTF. The chain joins TRBV18 to TRBJ1-2; D is undetermined. The V end lost 2 bases, the J end lost 5 bases, and 12 bases lay between the germline ends. CDR3 size: 14 residues. The V gene's germline CDR1 is KGHSH and CDR2 LQKENI.

The chain links TRBV2 to TRBJ2-3; no firm D call. The germline CDR1 and CDR2 sequences are SNHLY and FYNNEI. CDR3 length: 15 residues. Trimming took off 7 bases at V and 2 bases at J, with 16 bases between the two ends. The CDR3: CASNLQGSPTDTQYF. Here the CDR3 DNA reads TGTGCCAGCAACCTCCAAGGCAGCCCCACAGATACGCAGTATTTT. Filled out from reference TRBV2 and TRBJ2-3, the complete variable domain reads EPEVTQTPSHQVTQMGQEVILRCVPISNHLYFYWYRQILGQKVEFLVSFYNNEISEKSEIFDDQFSVERPDGSNFTLKIRSTKLEDSAMYFCASNLQGSPTDTQYFGPGTRLTVL.

The chain employs TRBV30 and TRBJ1-2; D ambiguous. The CDR3 consists of 14 residues. V gave up 0 bases and J gave up 0 bases, with 8 bases separating them. Looked up from germline, CDR1 is GTSNPN and CDR2 is SVGIG (reference sequence). Written as DNA, the CDR3 is TGTGCCTGGAGTGTAAGGTCCTCTAACTATGGCTACACCTTC. Protein: CAWSVRSSNYGYTF.

The chain carries TRBV11-3 and TRBJ2-7; 8 positions match TRBD2. The CDR3 sequence is 13 residues long. J lost 5 bases, V lost 5 bases, and 5 bases had no gene match. Per the germline V gene, CDR1 is SGHNT and CDR2 is YENEEA. CDR3 sequence (DNA): TGTGCCAGCAGCAGCAGCGGGAGCCACGAGCAGTACTTC. This codes for CASSSSGSHEQYF. Complete variable domain (other parts from reference TRBV11-3 and TRBJ2-7): EAGVVQSPRYKIIEKKQPVAFWCNPISGHNTLYWYLQNLGQGPELLIRYENEEAVDDSQLPKDRFSAERLKGVDSTLKIQPAELGDSAVYLCASSSSGSHEQYFGPGTRLTVT.

This clone was recorded once. This chain uses TRBV28 with TRBJ2-1; 9 nucleotides match TRBD1. The CDR3 consists of 15 residues. V lost 8 bases to trimming and J lost 7 bases; unmatched junction nucleotides: 12. Germline V gives CDR1 MDHEN, CDR2 SYDVKM. The DNA of the CDR3 is TGTGCCAGCGGCATCACGGGACAGGGATTTAATGAGCAGTTCTTC. It specifies CASGITGQGFNEQFF.

V and J are TRBV5-1 and TRBJ2-3; D gene unclear. The CDR3 runs 14 residues. The germline V gene encodes CDR1 SGHRS and CDR2 YFSETQ. Trimming removed 4 bases from V and 2 bases from J, with 11 bases in between. The CDR3, as DNA: TGCGCCAGCAGCCTCCGGCAAAACACAGATACGCAGTATTTT. It is translated as CASSLRQNTDTQYF. The full variable domain, rest sourced from reference TRBV5-1 and TRBJ2-3, is KAGVTQTPRYLIKTRGQQVTLSCSPISGHRSVSWYQQTPGQGLQFLFEYFSETQRNKGNFPGRFSGRQFSNSRSEMNVSTLELGDSALYLCASSLRQNTDTQYFGPGTRLTVL.

The V gene is TRBV15, the J gene TRBJ2-3, with D unresolved. Germline assignment: CDR1 LNHNV and CDR2 YYDKDF (reference sequence). Trimming removed 1 base from V and 4 bases from J, with 3 bases in between. This CDR3 is built from 12 residues. The CDR3 here is CATSRAADTQYF. The CDR3 region has the DNA TGTGCCACCAGCAGAGCGGCAGATACGCAGTATTTT.

This clone was found once. This sequence joins TRBV19 and TRBJ1-5; D is undetermined. Germline V lookup: CDR1 LNHDA, CDR2 SQIVND (reference sequence). Trimming removed 3 bases at V and 7 bases at J, with 16 bases between. The CDR3 has 15 residues. The CDR3: CASSMTYPPGQPQHF. The CDR3 DNA follows: TGTGCCAGTAGTATGACCTATCCGCCTGGGCAGCCCCAGCATTTT.

This chain links TRBV30 with TRBJ1-4, with D hard to call. V lost 0 bases and J lost 8, with 13 bases in between. Germline V gene lookup returns CDR1 GTSNPN and CDR2 SVGIG (reference sequence). The CDR3 extends over 14 amino acids. CDR3 DNA sequence: TGTGCCTGGAGTGTTGGATATGGAAACGAAAAACTGTTTTTT. It encodes CAWSVGYGNEKLFF. Drawing the rest from reference TRBV30 and TRBJ1-4, the complete variable domain is SQTIHQWPATLVQPVGSPLSLECTVEGTSNPNLYWYRQAAGRGLQLLFYSVGIGQISSEVPQNLSASRPQDRQFILSSKKLLLSDSGFYLCAWSVGYGNEKLFFGSGTQLSVL.

This rearrangement joins TRBV5-1 to TRBJ1-1; no clear D. The CDR3 length is 12 residues. Germline loops: CDR1 SGHRS, CDR2 YFSETQ. V was trimmed by 1 base and J by 13 bases, leaving 14 bases between them. CDR3 DNA sequence: TGCGCCAGCAGCTTGACCGGGGAACGTCGTTTCTTT. Amino acid sequence: CASSLTGERRFF.

This sequence joins TRBV10-1 and TRBJ1-5, with no clear D. The V gene's germline CDR1 is WNHNN and CDR2 SYGVQD (reference sequence). Deletions cut 2 bases from V and 7 bases from J, with 6 bases between. There are 12 residues in the CDR3. The CDR3, as DNA: TGCGCCAGCAGTGAGAGTGGCCAGCCCCAGCATTTT. This translates into CASSESGQPQHF.

This clone came up once. This chain joins TRBV10-3 and TRBJ2-7; 8 positions agree with TRBD1. Trimming took 8 bases from V and 6 from J; bases not matched to a gene: 6. This CDR3 has 12 amino acids. Germline V gene data show CDR1 as ENHRY and CDR2 as SYGVKD. The CDR3 region is CAIGTGGFEQYF. The CDR3 region has the DNA TGTGCCATCGGAACAGGGGGATTCGAGCAGTACTTC.

This CDR3 reads CASSLPGQIYEQYF. CDR3 bases: TGTGCCAGCAGTTTACCTGGACAGATCTACGAGCAGTACTTC. This rearrangement joins TRBV28 to TRBJ2-7; possibly TRBD1 for D (6 bases). V dropped 2 bases and J dropped 3 bases, with 11 bases sitting between them. Germline values: CDR1 MDHEN, CDR2 SYDVKM. The CDR3 extends over 14 amino acids.

This chain connects TRBV6-1 to TRBJ1-1, with D unresolved. V lost 6 bases, J lost 3 bases, and 8 bases lay in between. Germline CDR1 and CDR2: MNHNS and SASEGT. The CDR3 consists of 12 residues. The CDR3 region has the DNA TGTGCCAGCAGGGAGTGGGACACTGAAGCTTTCTTT. Protein: CASREWDTEAFF.

The gene calls are TRBV6-5 and TRBJ1-2, with D maybe TRBD1 (5 bases). Looked up from germline, CDR1 is MNHEY and CDR2 is SVGAGI. The V and J ends lost 2 bases and 5 bases respectively, with 6 bases between them. The CDR3 is made up of 12 amino acids. Written as DNA, the CDR3 is TGTGCCAGCAGTTACGGGGGATATGGCTACACCTTC. Translation gives CASSYGGYGYTF.

J is TRBJ1-4 and V is TRBV6-1, with D perhaps matching TRBD1 (6 bases). Per germline, CDR1 MNHNS and CDR2 SASEGT. V dropped 10 bases and J dropped 8 bases, with 17 bases sitting between them. This CDR3 has 13 residues. The DNA of the CDR3 is TGTGCCACCACGGGGGCGGATCGAGAAAAACTGTTTTTT. It translates to CATTGADREKLFF.

The V and J genes are TRBV28 and TRBJ1-2, with D possibly matching TRBD1 (6 bases). In germline, CDR1 is MDHEN, CDR2 SYDVKM. V shed 8 bases and J shed 4 bases, with 20 bases lying between them. CDR3 length equals 15 residues. The CDR3 protein is CASGTRQAQSYGYTF. CDR3 coding DNA: TGTGCCAGCGGAACAAGACAGGCCCAATCCTATGGCTACACCTTC.

This chain connects TRBV21-1 to TRBJ2-2; the table calls TRBD1, which could not be checked here. TRBV21-1 is classified as a pseudogene. The CDR3 consists of 15 residues. CDR3: CASRMPGQGTGELFF. The CDR3 region has the DNA TGTGCCAGCAGAATGCCGGGACAGGGTACCGGGGAGCTGTTTTTT.